The rows below give T cell receptor beta chains drawn from one sample of a study of blood T cells in healthy people across ages. One entry per CDR3 protein results from TCRdb running MiXCR on the 5' RACE reads. Of roughly 800,000 distinct CDR3 sequences in the sample, approximately 25% were seen once. These data are also associated with another study on T cells of mothers and their children.

The sequencing sample was made of blood. The receptors originated from a boy aged 5-17 years in good health. The CDR3 runs from the conserved cysteine through the conserved F or W. A D gene is named only where the DNA matches it firmly. Some rows have no size entry. The others give once, few or many, or a class for an expanded clone.

CDR3 DNA,CDR3 protein,D gene,clone size,J gene,V gene
TGTGCCAGCTCATTCCGGGACAGTTCAGATACGCAGTATTTT,CASSFRDSSDTQYF,TRBD1,-,TRBJ2-3,TRBV11-2
TGTGCCAGCAGTCCCCCGGGCCACGGGAACACCATATATTTT,CASSPPGHGNTIYF,-,-,TRBJ1-3,TRBV6-5
TGCAGCGTCGATGAGGACAGGGCAAACTCTGGAAACACCATATATTTT,CSVDEDRANSGNTIYF,TRBD1,few,TRBJ1-3,TRBV29-1
TGTGCCACCAGTGATCTCGATCGGAGGGTGAGCTCTGGAAACACCATATATTTT,CATSDLDRRVSSGNTIYF,-,few,TRBJ1-3,TRBV24-1
TGTGCTAGCAGCCTCAAAGGGGGGGCATACAGCAATCAGCCCCAGCATTTT,CASSLKGGAYSNQPQHF,-,few,TRBJ1-5,TRBV7-7
TGTGCCAGCAGCTTTAGGGGGGGGGGCGGTGAAAAACTGTTTTTT,CASSFRGGGGEKLFF,-,few,TRBJ1-4,TRBV7-2
TGTGCCAGCAGCCAATCCCCCGGGACTACTCTCTCCTACGAGCAGTACTTC,CASSQSPGTTLSYEQYF,TRBD2,once,TRBJ2-7,TRBV7-2
TGTGCCAGCAGTTTCGTGACAGGGGCCAAAAACATTCAGTACTTC,CASSFVTGAKNIQYF,TRBD1,few,TRBJ2-4,TRBV28
TGTGCCAGCAGCGTAGAACTAGCGGGGGGACCCGGATTGGATACGCAGTATTTT,CASSVELAGGPGLDTQYF,TRBD2,few,TRBJ2-3,TRBV9
TGTGCCAGCAGTAACCAGGGACGGGGCTACACCTTC,CASSNQGRGYTF,-,-,TRBJ1-2,TRBV6-2/TRBV6-3
TGCGCCAGCAGCTTGGAAATTCGGGCGGTGGAGGGTGGGTTCGCCTACGAGCAGTACTTC,CASSLEIRAVEGGFAYEQYF,-,once,TRBJ2-7,TRBV5-1
TGTGCCAGCAGTTTGGGTTCTAGAAACACTGAAGCTTTCTTT,CASSLGSRNTEAFF,-,few,TRBJ1-1,TRBV28
TGTGCCAGCAGCCCTGCGTCAGGCCACGAGCAGTACTTC,CASSPASGHEQYF,-,-,TRBJ2-7,TRBV5-6
TGTGCCAGCAGCCAGGGAGCTCGGGATACGCAGTATTTT,CASSQGARDTQYF,-,-,TRBJ2-3,TRBV3-1
TGTGCCAGTCGTTGGGATTCTAACTATGGCTACACCTTC,CASRWDSNYGYTF,-,few,TRBJ1-2,TRBV27
TGTGCCAGCAGCCCCGATGGGGGACAGGGTCTTTGGAATGAGCAGTTCTTC,CASSPDGGQGLWNEQFF,TRBD1,-,TRBJ2-1,TRBV13
TGTGCTAGTGGTTTGGTAGGTCAGCCGTCACTTAGCACAGATACGCAGTATTTT,CASGLVGQPSLSTDTQYF,-,few,TRBJ2-3,TRBV12-5
TGTGCCAGCAGACAACCGGACGGTCAGCCCCAGCATTTT,CASRQPDGQPQHF,-,few,TRBJ1-5,TRBV3-1
TGTGCCAGCAGTTTGGAAGCGCGGGCCTCGGGCACAGATACGCAGTATTTT,CASSLEARASGTDTQYF,-,-,TRBJ2-3,TRBV28
TGTGCCAGCAGCTTAGACCCACAGTCCTACAATGAGCAGTTCTTC,CASSLDPQSYNEQFF,-,-,TRBJ2-1,TRBV11-2
TGTGCCAGCAGCTTAAATAGCGTGGACACAGATACGCAGTATTTT,CASSLNSVDTDTQYF,-,-,TRBJ2-3,TRBV7-8
TGTGCCAGCAGCTTAGCACAGGGCTTAACGGATACGCAGTATTTT,CASSLAQGLTDTQYF,-,-,TRBJ2-3,TRBV7-9